This note documents a single TCR beta chain sequence. Its target is not known. V lost 1 base to trimming and J lost 6 bases, with 14 bases between them. Germline V gene sequence: CDR1 DFQATT, CDR2 SNEGSKA (reference sequence). The CDR3 runs to 14 residues. Via MiXCR, TCRdb re-called the RT-PCR reads, giving one row per CDR3 protein. The sample yields about half a million distinct CDR3 sequences, 7.6% seen once. The data stem from a study of response to subunit inactivated influenza vaccine. Study observations and caveats: That few new T cells are recruited by each seasonal influenza vaccination was the authors' suggestion.

The chain links TRBV20-1 to TRBJ2-3; D may correspond to TRBD1 or TRBD2 (5 bases each). The sample consisted of PBMCs from blood, taken around 25 months after vaccination. The sequence came from a man between 50 and 70 years old who received an inactivated influenza vaccine. The DNA for the CDR3 is TGCAGTGCTAGAGTATGGGGGAGAACTGATACGCAGTATTTT. Encoded protein: CSARVWGRTDTQYF.